This TCR beta chain was identified during a study of blood T cells in healthy people across ages. The ends lost 7 bases at V and 10 bases at J; junction bases unmatched: 17. The CDR3 extends over 15 amino acids. Germline V gene data show CDR1 as SGHRS and CDR2 as YFSETQ. It was with a sample-barcoded 5' primer and a J-beta primer mix that a second PCR of about 6 to 12 cycles was run. TCRdb re-derived calls from the 5' RACE reads in MiXCR, one entry per CDR3 protein. The data contain 580,000 or so distinct CDR3 sequences, less than 60% of them singletons. The TCR originated in a man older than 75 in good health. The sequencing sample was made of blood. The chain has TRBV5-1 and TRBJ2-1, with 7 bases that match TRBD2. This chain's CDR3 is CASGPRLAGPSEQFF. CDR3 coding DNA: TGCGCCAGCGGGCCCAGACTAGCCGGACCTTCGGAGCAGTTCTTC.